This T cell receptor beta chain emerged from a study of T cell responses to AZD1222 COVID-19 vaccine (dated by TCRdb to about 2021). At the level of the whole study: AZD1222 recipients with second doses at about 4 weeks or about 12 weeks were pooled, because spike-specific TCR depth and breadth did not differ between schedules. Enrollment into the trials was organized by age into subgroups of 18-55, 56-69 and 70-plus years, and those subgroups contained roughly 140, 27 and 60 TCR-sequenced participants, respectively. TCR sequencing covered fewer than 250 trial participants: 200 to 220 given two doses of AZD1222 and about 26 given two doses of MenACWY control vaccine.

The full study reports these points: Because no samples from the day 14 peak response were available, repertoires could be characterized only after the peak T cell response. Conclusions about previously exposed vaccinees are limited, since just a handful of AZD1222 recipients were seropositive for SARS-CoV-2 at baseline. Reportedly, close to half of the unique spike-specific TCRs recognized epitopes lying outside the regions that are mutated in the B.1.351 and B.1.1.7 variants. A significant rise in spike-specific TCR breadth and depth was observed after two AZD1222 doses relative to day 0 and relative to MenACWY recipients. In the small 56-69-year group, the increase in depth fell short of significance, most likely because of low power. Participants were mostly white British and included more females than males, and it was suggested by the authors that clonal diversity may have been underestimated. CD4 TCRs associated with the vaccine covered the entire spike protein, and the dominant responses were in regions 160-218 and 743-854.

Notes on this clone: It has no known antigen specificity. Per-base qualities were not stored, and no clone one base away is much larger.

The CDR3 regions of human TCRbeta chains were analyzed by immunosequencing. The paper's data handling went like this. Repertoire TCRs were checked for matches against a reference library of SARS-CoV-2-specific TCRs that had been generated using the MIRA antigen-specificity platform. Breadth was defined as the fraction of unique TCRs that were SARS-CoV-2-associated. Depth was defined as the fraction of total T cells that were SARS-CoV-2-associated. Using the MIRA data, each spike-specific TCR was assigned both to the spike region to which the TCR was reactive and to a CD4 or CD8 class. Log10-transformed breadth and depth values were compared by one-way ANOVA with Sidak's multiple comparisons tests. In its TCRdb copy, this immuneACCESS table keeps in-frame sequences only and misses some clones. Where compared with another copy, unresolved V genes explain less than half of these, and the others have no known cause. The V and J calls and the clone size are those of that table, but D and trimming were determined from the DNA. The sample table shows about 81,000 clones, and under 95% are seen once. The ten largest clones represent approximately 5.2% of the sample.

The meaning of the sample's time point label: baseline before first vaccination. Vaccinee samples came from UK trials COV001 and COV002, including a single-blind randomized controlled phase 2/3 trial of AZD1222 (ChAdOx1 nCoV-19) in healthy adults. Trial participant PBMC samples were collected at day 0 and day 28 after the second dose for TCRbeta chain sequencing. Sample: peripheral blood, taken on day 0 of AZD1222 vaccination. The receptor comes from an adult in good health.

The CDR3 loop reads CASSFVVGGGYTF. The DNA is as follows: TGTGCCAGCAGTTTCGTGGTCGGGGGAGGCTACACCTTC. The sequence links TRBV27 to TRBJ1-2; TRBD1 is a possible D gene, resting on 5 matching bases. Inclusive of the bounding cysteine and phenylalanine, the CDR3 is 13 residues long. The entry retains the CDR3 DNA only, 39 bases that are in frame from base 1. V is clipped by 3 bases and J by 8 bases, and the sequence between their germline boundaries is 13 bases long. Based on the germline V gene (reference sequence), the CDR1 and CDR2 sequences are MNHEY and SMNVEV.